This T cell receptor (beta chain) is from a study of vaccination and CD4 T cells after COVID-19. The length of the CDR3 is 13 residues. The germline V and J ends were trimmed by 4 bases and 4 bases, with 11 bases remaining between them. Germline V gives CDR1 SGHNT, CDR2 YYREEE (reference sequence). About this clonotype itself: The target antigen is unknown.

Researchers used the Oncomine TCR Beta short-read assay to sequence DNA from cultured CD4+ T cells. Extraction of genomic DNA was performed on cultured CD4+ T cells. MiXCR was run by TCRdb on the PCR reads, yielding one entry per CDR3 protein. The table lists approximately 12,000 distinct CDR3 sequences, roughly 61% of them singletons. Noted treatment: roughly nine-day PBMC culture with coronavirus spike peptide pools or control peptides (ViraFEST assay). The sample was CD4+ T cells from blood, cultured in vitro, taken before SARS-CoV-2 vaccination. The chain has TRBV5-4 and TRBJ1-2; D gene unclear. The sequence came from a human donor who had recovered from COVID-19. Here the CDR3 DNA reads TGTGCCAGCAGCCCCCGAAGAGGCTATGGCTACACCTTC. It translates to CASSPRRGYGYTF.